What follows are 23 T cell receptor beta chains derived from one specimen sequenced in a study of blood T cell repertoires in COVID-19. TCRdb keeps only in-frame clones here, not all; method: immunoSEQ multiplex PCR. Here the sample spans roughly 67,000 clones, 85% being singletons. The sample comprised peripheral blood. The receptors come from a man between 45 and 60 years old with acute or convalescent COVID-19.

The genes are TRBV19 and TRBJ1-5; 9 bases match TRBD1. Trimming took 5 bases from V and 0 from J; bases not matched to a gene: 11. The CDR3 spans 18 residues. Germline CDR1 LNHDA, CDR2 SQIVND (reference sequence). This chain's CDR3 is CASSVRDRELYSNQPQHF. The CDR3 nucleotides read TGTGCCAGTAGTGTTCGGGACAGGGAGCTTTATAGCAATCAGCCCCAGCATTTT.

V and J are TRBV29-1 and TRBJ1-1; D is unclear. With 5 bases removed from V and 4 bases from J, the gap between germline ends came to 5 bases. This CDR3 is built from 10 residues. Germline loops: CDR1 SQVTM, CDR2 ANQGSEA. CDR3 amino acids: CSVRSTEAFF. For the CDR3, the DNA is TGCAGCGTTAGGAGCACTGAAGCTTTCTTT.

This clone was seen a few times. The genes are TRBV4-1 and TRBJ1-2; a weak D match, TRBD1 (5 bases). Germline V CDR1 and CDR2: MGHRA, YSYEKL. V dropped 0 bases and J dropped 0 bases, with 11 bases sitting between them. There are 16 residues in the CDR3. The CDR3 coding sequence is TGCGCCAGCAGCCAAGATCAGGGCAGAGCTAACTATGGCTACACCTTC. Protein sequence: CASSQDQGRANYGYTF.

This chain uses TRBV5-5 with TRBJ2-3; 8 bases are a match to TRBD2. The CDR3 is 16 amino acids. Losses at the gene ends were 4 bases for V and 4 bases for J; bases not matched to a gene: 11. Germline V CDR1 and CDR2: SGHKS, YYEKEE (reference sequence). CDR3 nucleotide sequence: TGTGCCAGCAGCCCCTCCACGGGGGGGGCTTCAGATACGCAGTATTTT. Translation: CASSPSTGGASDTQYF.

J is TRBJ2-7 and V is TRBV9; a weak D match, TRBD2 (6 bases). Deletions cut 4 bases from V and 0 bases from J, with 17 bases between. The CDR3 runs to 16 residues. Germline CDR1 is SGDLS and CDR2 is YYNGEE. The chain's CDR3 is CASSPRTGLSSYEQYF. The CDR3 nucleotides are TGTGCCAGCAGCCCCAGAACCGGACTAAGCTCCTACGAGCAGTACTTC.

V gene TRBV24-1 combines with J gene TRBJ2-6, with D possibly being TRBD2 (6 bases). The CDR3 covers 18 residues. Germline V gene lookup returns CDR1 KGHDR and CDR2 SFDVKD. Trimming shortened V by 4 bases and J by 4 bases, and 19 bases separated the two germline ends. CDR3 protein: CATSDPAGGPNGANVLTF. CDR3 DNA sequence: TGTGCCACCAGTGACCCGGCCGGAGGGCCGAACGGGGCCAACGTCCTGACTTTC.

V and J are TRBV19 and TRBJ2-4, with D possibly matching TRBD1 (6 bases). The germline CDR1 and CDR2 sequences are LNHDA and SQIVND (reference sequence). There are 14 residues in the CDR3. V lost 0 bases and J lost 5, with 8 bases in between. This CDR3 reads CASSIDAGENIQYF. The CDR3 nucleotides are TGTGCCAGTAGTATAGATGCAGGGGAAAACATTCAGTACTTC.

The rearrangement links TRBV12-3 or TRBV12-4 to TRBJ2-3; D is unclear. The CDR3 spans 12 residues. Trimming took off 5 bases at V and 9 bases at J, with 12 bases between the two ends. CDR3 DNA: TGTGCCAGCAGTGCGGCCTTCCCGACGCAGTATTTT. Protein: CASSAAFPTQYF.

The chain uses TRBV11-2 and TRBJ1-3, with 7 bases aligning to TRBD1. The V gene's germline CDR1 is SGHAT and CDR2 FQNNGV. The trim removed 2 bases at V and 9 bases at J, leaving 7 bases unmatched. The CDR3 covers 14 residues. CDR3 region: CASSLLRDSSTIYF. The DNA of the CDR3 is TGTGCCAGCAGCTTACTCCGGGACAGCTCCACCATATATTTT.

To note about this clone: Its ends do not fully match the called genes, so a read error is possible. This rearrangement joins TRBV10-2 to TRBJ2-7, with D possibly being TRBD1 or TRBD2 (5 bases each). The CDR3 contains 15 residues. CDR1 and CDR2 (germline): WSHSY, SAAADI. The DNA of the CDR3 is TGCGCCAGCATTGAGGGGCCACCAGGGAAACTACGGACGTACTTC. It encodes CASIEGPPGKLRTYF.

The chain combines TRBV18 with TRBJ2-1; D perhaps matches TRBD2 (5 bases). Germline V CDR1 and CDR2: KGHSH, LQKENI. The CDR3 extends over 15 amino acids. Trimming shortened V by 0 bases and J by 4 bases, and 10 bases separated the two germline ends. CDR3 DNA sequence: TGTGCCAGCTCACCACCGTCTGAGGGTTACAATGAGCAGTTCTTC. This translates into CASSPPSEGYNEQFF.

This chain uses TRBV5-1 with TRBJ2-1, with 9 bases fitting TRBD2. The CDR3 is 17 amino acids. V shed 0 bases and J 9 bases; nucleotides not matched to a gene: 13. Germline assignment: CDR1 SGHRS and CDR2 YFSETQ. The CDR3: CASSLAGESSGDVEQFF. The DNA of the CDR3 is TGCGCCAGCAGCTTGGCCGGAGAGTCTAGCGGGGATGTTGAGCAGTTCTTC.

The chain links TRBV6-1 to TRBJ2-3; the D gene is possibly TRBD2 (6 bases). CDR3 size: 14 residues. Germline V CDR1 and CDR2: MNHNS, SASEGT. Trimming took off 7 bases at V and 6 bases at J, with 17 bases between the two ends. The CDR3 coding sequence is TGTGCCAGCAAAGTGACCGGGGGTGGGGATACGCAGTATTTT. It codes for CASKVTGGGDTQYF.

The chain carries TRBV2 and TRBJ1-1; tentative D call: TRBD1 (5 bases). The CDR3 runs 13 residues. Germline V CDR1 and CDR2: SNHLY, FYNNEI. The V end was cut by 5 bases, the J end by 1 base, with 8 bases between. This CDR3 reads CASSRTGNTEAFF. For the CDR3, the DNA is TGTGCCAGCAGTAGAACAGGGAACACTGAAGCTTTCTTT.

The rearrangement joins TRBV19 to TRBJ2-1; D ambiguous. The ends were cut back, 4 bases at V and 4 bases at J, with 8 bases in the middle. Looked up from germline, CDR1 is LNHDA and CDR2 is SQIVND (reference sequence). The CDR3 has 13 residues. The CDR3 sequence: CASSSSGYNEQFF. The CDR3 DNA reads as TGTGCCAGTAGTAGCTCCGGTTACAATGAGCAGTTCTTC.

CDR3 region: CASSNSGSYQETQYF. The CDR3 nucleotides read TGTGCCAGCAGTAATAGCGGTTCGTACCAAGAGACCCAGTACTTC. This rearrangement joins TRBV6-2 or TRBV6-3 to TRBJ2-5; possibly TRBD2 for D (6 bases). Trimming stripped 5 bases from V and 0 bases from J, with 13 bases between. CDR1 is MNHEY and CDR2 is SVGEGT in the germline V gene. CDR3 length: 15 residues.

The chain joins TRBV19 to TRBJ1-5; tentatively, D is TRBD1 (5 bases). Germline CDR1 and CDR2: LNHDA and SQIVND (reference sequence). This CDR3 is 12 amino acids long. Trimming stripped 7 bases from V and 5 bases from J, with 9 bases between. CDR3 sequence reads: CASTQGYQPQHF. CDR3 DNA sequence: TGTGCCAGTACTCAGGGATATCAGCCCCAGCATTTT.

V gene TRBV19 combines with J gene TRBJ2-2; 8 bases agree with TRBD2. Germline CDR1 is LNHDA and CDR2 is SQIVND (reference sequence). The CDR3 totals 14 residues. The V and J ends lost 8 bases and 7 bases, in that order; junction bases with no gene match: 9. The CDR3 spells CASCRLASNGELFF. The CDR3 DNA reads TGTGCCAGTTGCAGACTAGCGAGCAACGGGGAGCTGTTTTTT.

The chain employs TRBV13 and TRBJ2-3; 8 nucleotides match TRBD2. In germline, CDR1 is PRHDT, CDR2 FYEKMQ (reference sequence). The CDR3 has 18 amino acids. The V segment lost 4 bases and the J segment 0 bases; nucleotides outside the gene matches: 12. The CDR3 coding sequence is TGTGCCAGCAGCTCCCAGGGAGCGGGGGATGCTAGCACAGATACGCAGTATTTT. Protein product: CASSSQGAGDASTDTQYF.

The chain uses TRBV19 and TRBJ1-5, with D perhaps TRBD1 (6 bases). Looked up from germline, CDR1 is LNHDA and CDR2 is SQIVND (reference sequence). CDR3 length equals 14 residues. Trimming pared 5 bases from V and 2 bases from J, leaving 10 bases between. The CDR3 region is CASSEQGGNQPQHF. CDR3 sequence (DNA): TGTGCCAGTAGTGAACAGGGAGGCAATCAGCCCCAGCATTTT.

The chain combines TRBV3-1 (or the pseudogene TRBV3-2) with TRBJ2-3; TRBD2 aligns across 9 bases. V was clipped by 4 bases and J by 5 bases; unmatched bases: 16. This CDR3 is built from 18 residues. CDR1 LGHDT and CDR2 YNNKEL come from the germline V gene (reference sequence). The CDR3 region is CASSPPGPLAGERDTQYF. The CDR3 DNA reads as TGTGCCAGCAGCCCCCCGGGCCCATTAGCGGGGGAGCGAGATACGCAGTATTTT.

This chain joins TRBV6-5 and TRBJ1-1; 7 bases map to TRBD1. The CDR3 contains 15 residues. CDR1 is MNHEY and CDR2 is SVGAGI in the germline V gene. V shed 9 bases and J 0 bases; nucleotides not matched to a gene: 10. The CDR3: CASARDSMMNTEAFF. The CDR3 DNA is TGTGCCAGTGCTAGGGACAGCATGATGAACACTGAAGCTTTCTTT.

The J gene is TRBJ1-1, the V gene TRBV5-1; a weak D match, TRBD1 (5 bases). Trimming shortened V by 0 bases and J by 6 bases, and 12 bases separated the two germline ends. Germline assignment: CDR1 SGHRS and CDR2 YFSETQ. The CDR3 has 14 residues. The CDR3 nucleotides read TGCGCCAGCAGCTTGGACAGCCAGGGTGCTGAAGCTTTCTTT. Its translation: CASSLDSQGAEAFF. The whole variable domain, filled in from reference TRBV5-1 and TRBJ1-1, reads KAGVTQTPRYLIKTRGQQVTLSCSPISGHRSVSWYQQTPGQGLQFLFEYFSETQRNKGNFPGRFSGRQFSNSRSEMNVSTLELGDSALYLCASSLDSQGAEAFFGQGTRLTVV.